Given below is one T cell receptor (beta chain) in context. Only a few counts were recorded for this clone. There is no known antigen for this receptor. Base quality data are lacking; no much larger clone is found one base away. The library was prepared using the immunoSEQ multiplex PCR assay. A mixture of 60 forward primers for TCR Vbeta segments and 13 reverse primers for TCR Jbeta segments was used in the multiplex PCR. The CDR3 region of rearranged TCR beta genes was amplified from genomic DNA by a multiplex PCR assay. The Illumina HiSeq System was used to sequence the amplified TCR beta libraries as 87-base-pair reads. For the original study's pipeline: A later analysis tallied 80 million to 95 million unique TCR beta chains across the approximately 670 repertoires, and approximately 12 million of those chains were shared by two or more donors. Raw reads were error-corrected and collapsed into unique sequences by a nearest-neighbor algorithm in which closely related sequences were merged to remove PCR and sequencing errors. Alignment of CDR3 sequences to IMGT reference sequences was used to assign V, D and J gene segments. Each retained sequence needed at least a six-nucleotide match to both a V gene segment and a J gene segment. A rearrangement counted as productive if the CDR3 had no stop codons and remained in frame with V and J, and every other rearrangement counted as non-productive. CDR3 was defined by IMGT convention, running from the second conserved V-encoded cysteine to the conserved J-encoded phenylalanine. The earlier analysis of about 610 of the donors excluded sequences that lacked an unambiguous match to a single V gene segment. An earlier analysis of 587 of the donors classified V segments as functional when productive rearrangements were above 56.7% and as segregating when the standard deviation between donors was above 5%. A statistical classification framework was built for diagnosing cytomegalovirus status from the catalog of TCR beta chain sequences. V and J gene assignment, in a later analysis, came from comparing TCR nucleotide sequences with IMGT/GENE-DB human TR gene sequences. The TCRdist pipeline was used in a later analysis to assign CDR3 sequences and most-parsimonious VDJ recombination scenarios. In a later analysis, each TCR beta chain was defined by its CDR3 amino acid sequence together with its V-gene family, and reads without a unique V-gene family were excluded. In a later analysis, nearly 600 highly shared, low-generation-probability nucleotide sequences were removed to address suspected cross-contamination and a sequencing artifact. A later analysis calculated a clonal expansion index for each public chain from normalized within-repertoire ranks of inferred template counts. A later analysis computed generation probabilities with a VDJ recombination model fitted to out-of-frame rearrangements, and checked the results against IGoR. In a later analysis, hypergeometric tests were used to score TCR-TCR, TCR-HLA and TCR-CMV co-occurrence, with a repertoire-size bias correction applied to TCR pairs. In a later analysis, false discovery rates were estimated by permuting HLA or CMV assignments 20 times. In a later analysis, co-occurring TCRs were grouped with DBSCAN, and TCRdist sequence similarity was added when clustering was performed within HLA-allele-positive subsets. For co-occurrence clustering, repertoires with fewer than 30,000 or more than 120,000 public chains were excluded, along with a handful of repertoires with anomalous nucleotide sharing. The source is immuneACCESS, and TCRdb retained only in-frame sequences with V and J called. Part of the clones is not carried over; for the studies checked, unresolved V genes explain less than half of this, and the remainder is unexplained. The DNA gave D and trimming, while V, J and clone size come from that table. The sample data list roughly 150,000 clones, and less than 9.5% of these were observed just once. 1.5% to 2% of the sample is held by the ten biggest clonotypes.

The data originate from a study of cytomegalovirus exposure and HLA in healthy donors (dated by TCRdb to about 2017). Notes on the research overall: An earlier analysis of several hundred of the donors reported 250 to 350 Gb of sequence data and around 100 million unique TCR beta sequences obtained from 180 million or so T cells. Both class I and class II loci were covered by HLA typing, at four-digit resolution. Because of strong linkage in the cohort, a few DR-DQ haplotypes were treated as single units for association and clustering. To predict cytomegalovirus infection status, the study combined high-throughput TCR immunosequencing, statistical association of individual TCRs with disease status, and machine learning. Donor age, sex, ethnicity and CMV serostatus were compiled alongside the repertoire data. In the later analysis, no new phenotypic data were used to find candidate immune exposures; instead, reliance was placed on TCR beta sequences and their occurrence across donors. Typing coverage differed by locus: A, B, C, DRB1 and DQB1 were typed in about 620-630 donors, DQA1 in about 550, DPA1 in around 600, and DPB1 in 400 to 480. Of the 398 genotyped donors, 80% to 90% were placed in the genetic ancestry cluster associated with self-reported Caucasian donors. An early release covering over 500 HLA-typed donors comprised 250 to 350 gigabases of sequencing data and around 86 million unique TCR sequences. In a later analysis, previously published TCR beta repertoires from more than 500 donors were re-analyzed and high-resolution HLA genotyping was added so that TCR occurrence patterns could be studied. A later genetic analysis took genome-wide SNP genotypes for 398 of the 666 donors and used that subset as a discovery cohort. A separate validation cohort of over 95 different subjects was used in addition to the roughly 720-subject first cohort. Using immunosequencing, the study profiled T cell repertoires from around 670 subjects and related those repertoires to cytomegalovirus serostatus. On average, 235,054 unique TCR beta nucleotide sequences were sequenced per donor among a few hundred genotyped donors of the cohort, with approximately 18% of those sequences being non-productive. The study aimed to test whether cataloging public T cell receptors could reveal signatures of past pathogen exposure. All discovery cohort repertoires had been generated using a single sequencing platform. In an earlier analysis of 500 to 650 of the donors, high-throughput TCR beta sequencing was used to judge whether each TCR beta V gene segment behaved as functional or pseudogenic. Here is what the overall study found, with its caveats: The classifier was reported to diagnose cytomegalovirus status with high specificity and sensitivity in both the original cohort and the validation cohort. A later analysis found that HLA-associated TCR beta chains were more clonally expanded and had lower generation probabilities than equally common non-associated chains. The study gave a list of around 170 TCR beta chains associated with cytomegalovirus. Across donors, most TCR sequences were observed very rarely, whereas some public TCRs were present in many individuals. The presence/absence analyses assumed that sequencing depth was roughly uniform across donors, and that assumption may not be true. For the cohort, immune exposure information was limited to CMV serostatus. This cohort had only TCR beta chains sequenced, and the lack of alpha or paired-chain data limited which features could be detected. Linkage disequilibrium might explain the correlated functional status among segregating V segments, but an unknown experimental factor could not be excluded. In an earlier analysis of 587 of the donors, most TCR beta V segments were observed in productive rearrangements about 87% or about 30% of the time, broadly matching IMGT annotations. According to a later analysis, parvovirus B19, influenza, CMV and Epstein-Barr virus appeared linked to several top co-occurrence clusters. In a later analysis, TCR association rates were found to vary across HLA loci, with the most associated TCRs seen for DRB1 alleles and the fewest for HLA-C alleles. Three of the identified cytomegalovirus-associated TCR beta chains were confirmed in vitro to be specific for cytomegalovirus antigens. A further reported finding was that TCR beta sequences accurately predicted the HLA-A and HLA-B alleles for most subjects in the first cohort. V-gene and J-gene trimming of TCR beta chains was associated with a missense DCLRE1C variant in a later genetic analysis, and the association was replicated in an independent cohort. When HLA alleles, especially DR and DQ, strongly co-occurred, TCR associations were difficult to assign to individual alleles. Specific HLA alleles were associated with 16,951 TCR beta sequences at a false discovery rate of 0.05 in a later analysis. The authors suggested that the approach could potentially be extended to other disease states and immunological phenotypes. Most CMV-associated TCR beta chains appeared to be HLA-restricted in a later analysis, and the HLA associations seemed to be driven largely by CMV exposure. About 15 rarely observed V segments, including chromosome 9 orphons, were excluded from the earlier analysis of several hundred of the donors because counts were too low. A cluster of highly shared sequence variants was judged likely to be a technical artifact of the sequencing pipeline. Some IMGT-functional V segments, including TRBV6-2 and TRBV6-3, could not be told apart with the 87-base-pair reads, so those segments were excluded. In a later genetic analysis, fewer N-insertions in productive TCRs were reported among donors in an Asian-associated ancestry cluster than the roughly 640-donor mean. Because some donors lacked HLA typing at each locus, the association tests relied only on the typed subset.

The cohort comprised approximately 700 healthy bone marrow donors. At the time of sampling, all cohort members were nominally healthy, though unrecorded immune exposures were likely present. The donor was CMV seronegative and was included in the group of approximately 350 seronegative cohort members. Each donor provided a peripheral blood sample, and peripheral blood mononuclear cells were used for TCR beta sequencing. The Qiagen DNeasy Blood Extraction Kit was used to extract genomic DNA from the blood cell samples. The CDR3 runs 16 amino acids, cysteine and phenylalanine included. The only DNA kept is the CDR3, 48 bases in frame from the first base. CDR1 and CDR2, per the germline V gene, are LGHNA and YNFKEQ. V lost 5 bases and J lost 3 bases; the stretch between them is 19 bases long.

Recombination linked TRBV4-2 to TRBJ1-1; the D gene is possibly TRBD1, with 6 bases matching. This sequence originates from a male donor in good health and CMV-seronegative. What was sequenced was PBMCs. In nucleotide form, the sequence is TGTGCCAGCAGCGAAGGGAGGTCAGGGGCCGACACTGAAGCTTTCTTT. It codes for CASSEGRSGADTEAFF.